These 19 T cell receptor beta chains were sequenced from one sample in a study of identical twins. TCRdb re-derived calls from the 5' RACE reads in MiXCR, one entry per CDR3 protein. The sample yields roughly 690,000 distinct CDR3 sequences, 5.5% to 6.5% seen once. Sequencing was performed on naive T cells sorted from blood. The receptors here all came from a man in his late teens or twenties in good health.

This chain uses TRBV6-5 with TRBJ1-5, with D unclear. This CDR3 spans 14 amino acids. Trimming left V 0 bases short and J 5 bases short, with 8 bases between. CDR1 MNHEY and CDR2 SVGAGI come from the germline V gene. CDR3 sequence reads: CASSYSYPDQPQHF. The CDR3 DNA sequence: TGTGCCAGCAGTTACTCGTATCCGGATCAGCCCCAGCATTTT.

This clonotype was counted at least ten times. This chain connects TRBV29-1 to TRBJ2-3; the match to TRBD2 covers 8 bases. V trimming: 8 bases; J trimming: 2 bases; junction bases outside the gene matches: 6. Germline V lookup: CDR1 SQVTM, CDR2 ANQGSEA. The CDR3 is 13 residues long. CDR3 nucleotides: TGCAGCCTCCGCGGGAGGATCACAGATACGCAGTATTTT. It codes for CSLRGRITDTQYF.

This clonotype occurred many times. V is TRBV20-1 and J is TRBJ2-3, with TRBD2 identical over 9 bases. CDR1 DFQATT and CDR2 SNEGSKA come from the germline V gene (reference sequence). Trimming removed 3 bases from V and 2 bases from J; junction bases left unmatched: 6. The length of the CDR3 is 15 residues. The CDR3 DNA follows: TGCAGTGCTAGTGGAATAGCGGGAGACACAGATACGCAGTATTTT. Residues: CSASGIAGDTDTQYF.

This clonotype showed up just a few times. The chain links TRBV12-3 or TRBV12-4 to TRBJ1-2; possible D gene TRBD1, 6 bases. The CDR3 spans 15 residues. V lost 1 base to trimming and J lost 7 bases, with 16 bases between them. CDR3 sequence reads: CASSLEQGRSGGYTF. CDR3 sequence (DNA): TGTGCCAGCAGTTTAGAGCAGGGGAGGTCGGGTGGCTACACCTTC.

The chain combines TRBV2 with TRBJ2-6; no clear D gene. Germline-derived CDR1 and CDR2 are SNHLY and FYNNEI. Between the trimmed V and J ends, which lost 6 bases and 1 base, there was a span of 10 bases. The CDR3 covers 15 residues. The CDR3 DNA reads TGTGCCAGCAGACTACAAACATCTGGGGCCAACGTCCTGACTTTC. Encoded protein: CASRLQTSGANVLTF. Full variable domain (remainder filled in from reference TRBV2 and TRBJ2-6): EPEVTQTPSHQVTQMGQEVILRCVPISNHLYFYWYRQILGQKVEFLVSFYNNEISEKSEIFDDQFSVERPDGSNFTLKIRSTKLEDSAMYFCASRLQTSGANVLTFGAGSRLTVL.

V is TRBV14 and J is TRBJ2-2; a weak D match, TRBD2 (6 bases). The germline V gene encodes CDR1 SGHDN and CDR2 FVKESK. The CDR3 spans 16 residues. The V gene lost 1 base and the J gene lost 1 base, with 10 bases spanning the gap. CDR3 residues: CASSQVFSGNTGELFF. CDR3 coding DNA: TGTGCCAGCAGCCAAGTGTTTAGCGGGAACACCGGGGAGCTGTTTTTT.

This clonotype was seen ten or more times. This chain connects TRBV7-9 to TRBJ2-6, with 7 bases fitting TRBD1. Looked up from germline, CDR1 is SEHNR and CDR2 is FQNEAQ (reference sequence). J was trimmed by 0 bases and V by 4 bases; bases with no gene match: 6. CDR3 length: 17 amino acids. The chain's CDR3 is CASSWSGGNSGANVLTF. The CDR3 nucleotides are TGTGCCAGCAGCTGGTCAGGGGGTAACTCTGGGGCCAACGTCCTGACTTTC.

This clonotype has more than one count but fewer than ten. The rearrangement uses TRBV7-2 and TRBJ2-7, with 8 bases identical to TRBD2. This CDR3 has 15 residues. The germline V gene has CDR1 SGHTA and CDR2 FQGNSA. The V and J ends lost 4 bases and 2 bases, in that order; junction bases with no gene match: 7. The DNA of the CDR3 is TGTGCCAGCAGCTCCTCACCGGGAGGGGCCTACGAGCAGTACTTC. This gives the protein CASSSSPGGAYEQYF.

This clonotype occurred many times. An end of the junction does not agree with germline; a read error may underlie this. This chain uses TRBV7-9 with TRBJ1-4, with D possibly matching TRBD1 (6 bases). Germline lookup yields CDR1 SEHNR and CDR2 FQNEAQ (reference sequence). The CDR3 runs to 15 residues. The CDR3 loop is CASSLADSLNEKLFF. CDR3 nucleotide sequence: TGTGCCAGCAGCCTAGCGGACAGTCTTAATGAAAAACTGTTTTTT.

This chain connects TRBV28 to TRBJ2-7; D is unresolved. The V end was cut by 1 base, the J end by 1 base, with 8 bases between. The germline V gene has CDR1 MDHEN and CDR2 SYDVKM. The CDR3 contains 14 residues. The CDR3 coding sequence is TGTGCCAGCAGTTTATCAGTTGGGTCCTACGAGCAGTACTTC. Residues: CASSLSVGSYEQYF.

For the CDR3, the DNA is TGCAGTGCCGACGGGGACAGGGGAATCAATCAGCCCCAGCATTTT. This sequence encodes CSADGDRGINQPQHF. The chain couples TRBV20-1 to TRBJ1-5; 10 bases map to TRBD1. Trimming at V came to 6 bases and at J to 3 bases, leaving 8 bases not matched to a gene. The CDR3 loop spans 15 amino acids. The germline gives CDR1 DFQATT, CDR2 SNEGSKA (reference sequence).

This clonotype has ten or more counts. V is TRBV5-1 and J is TRBJ2-7, with a weak D call TRBD2 (5 bases). V was clipped by 1 base and J by 3 bases, with 11 bases between them. The CDR3 sequence is 14 residues long. CDR1 is SGHRS, CDR2 YFSETQ, per germline. CDR3 in DNA: TGCGCCAGCAGCTTGAGTGGGAGCTTCTACGAGCAGTACGTC. Translating gives CASSLSGSFYEQYV.

This clonotype has a count of ten or more. This chain connects TRBV4-3 to TRBJ2-1; D not certain. Germline CDR1 LGHNA, CDR2 YSLEER. V lost 0 bases, J lost 9 bases, and 9 bases lay in between. This CDR3 is 13 amino acids long. The CDR3 DNA reads TGCGCCAGCAGCCAAGATAGGTCGACTGAGCAGTTCTTC. Translated, it gives CASSQDRSTEQFF.

This chain uses TRBV12-3 or TRBV12-4 with TRBJ2-2, with D unresolved. Trimming shortened V by 3 bases and J by 7 bases, and 6 bases separated the two germline ends. The CDR3 runs 12 residues. The CDR3 DNA reads as TGTGCCAGCAGTTTCCGAGTCGGGGAGCTGTTTTTT. Translation gives CASSFRVGELFF.

This clonotype was seen at least ten times. V is TRBV12-3 or TRBV12-4 and J is TRBJ2-7, with D possibly TRBD1 on 6 matching bases. The CDR3 totals 14 residues. Trimming stripped 1 base from V and 9 bases from J, with 16 bases between. CDR3 amino acids: CASSLGRGPVGQYF. The DNA of the CDR3 is TGTGCCAGCAGTTTAGGCAGGGGACCTGTTGGGCAGTACTTC.

In regard to this clonotype: As the CDR3 is not closed by the conserved phenylalanine or tryptophan, this likely results from a read error. The rearrangement links TRBV7-9 to TRBJ1-5, with TRBD1 matching over 9 bases. Looked up from germline, CDR1 is SEHNR and CDR2 is FQNEAQ (reference sequence). This CDR3 is 13 amino acids long. V lost 5 bases, J lost 4 bases, and 0 bases stayed unmatched. The CDR3 sequence is CASSGTGNQPQHS. The DNA of the CDR3 is TGTGCCAGCAGCGGGACAGGGAATCAGCCCCAGCATTCT.

There are a few counts of this clonotype. V gene TRBV12-3 or TRBV12-4 combines with J gene TRBJ2-5; D is perhaps TRBD1 or TRBD2 (5 bases each). Trimming left V 5 bases short and J 3 bases short, with 19 bases between. The CDR3 is 16 amino acids. The CDR3 sequence is CASSPTTGREEETQYF. CDR3 bases: TGTGCCAGCAGTCCAACTACGGGACGGGAAGAAGAGACCCAGTACTTC.

This clonotype was seen many times. The V gene is TRBV29-1, the J gene TRBJ2-7; weak D call: TRBD1 (6 bases). Trimming left V 4 bases short and J 0 bases short, with 10 bases between. The CDR3 consists of 13 residues. CDR1 and CDR2 (germline): SQVTM, ANQGSEA. Written as DNA, the CDR3 is TGCAGCGTTGGAGGGACATCCTCCTACGAGCAGTACTTC. Protein: CSVGGTSSYEQYF.

This clonotype was detected only a few times. The gene calls are TRBV5-1 and TRBJ2-5; 9 bases line up with TRBD1. The CDR3 is 17 amino acids. CDR1 is SGHRS and CDR2 is YFSETQ in the germline V gene. Losses at the gene ends were 0 bases for V and 1 base for J; bases not matched to a gene: 7. CDR3: CASSLATDRGSQETQYF. The CDR3, as DNA: TGCGCCAGCAGCTTGGCCACGGACAGGGGATCCCAAGAGACCCAGTACTTC.